These 27 T cell receptor beta chains share one sample of origin, sequenced in a study of cytomegalovirus exposure and HLA in healthy donors (dated by TCRdb to 2015 to 2018). The receptor library was made with the immunoSEQ multiplex PCR assay. Here the immuneACCESS table is served through TCRdb, limited to in-frame sequences with V and J called. Missing clones are a known gap in these copies; in checked studies unresolved V genes cover under half, and the rest lacks a known reason. The sample profile shows about 240,000 clones; approximately 86% of them were found once. 0.95% to 1.5% of the sample goes to the ten largest clones. The sequencing sample was made of PBMCs. These receptors all come from a woman aged 25 to 39 in good health and CMV-seropositive.

There are a few counts of this clone. Other DNA sequences in the sample encode the same CDR3. The chain has TRBV5-1 and TRBJ1-3; no clear D gene. This CDR3 region has 14 residues. CDR1 and CDR2 (germline): SGHRS, YFSETQ. The V end lost 2 bases, the J end lost 0 bases, and 6 bases lay between the germline ends. Here the CDR3 reads CASSLGSSGNTIYF. CDR3 coding DNA: TGCGCCAGCAGCTTAGGGAGCTCTGGAAACACCATATATTTT.

The J gene is TRBJ2-1, the V gene TRBV7-9; 10 bases are a match to TRBD1. The CDR3 contains 14 residues. CDR1 is SEHNR, CDR2 FQNEAQ, per germline (reference sequence). The V segment lost 8 bases and the J segment 2 bases; nucleotides outside the gene matches: 3. CDR3 DNA sequence: TGTGCCAGCTTCGGACAGGGGGCCTACAATGAGCAGTTCTTC. Its protein is CASFGQGAYNEQFF.

The chain carries TRBV15 and TRBJ1-2; D call uncertain. CDR1 LNHNV and CDR2 YYDKDF come from the germline V gene (reference sequence). Trimming pared 5 bases from V and 3 bases from J, leaving 19 bases between. The CDR3 runs to 16 residues. CDR3 protein: CATSEGRIGAHYGYTF. DNA for the CDR3: TGTGCCACCAGCGAGGGCAGGATTGGAGCGCACTATGGCTACACCTTC.

The chain employs TRBV4-1 and TRBJ1-5, with 7 bases aligning to TRBD1. Trimming at V came to 4 bases and at J to 5 bases, leaving 8 bases not matched to a gene. Per the germline V gene, CDR1 is MGHRA and CDR2 is YSYEKL. The CDR3 is 15 amino acids. The CDR3 DNA follows: TGCGCCAGCAGCCTAAGACAGGGAAGGGATCAGCCCCAGCATTTT. It translates to CASSLRQGRDQPQHF.

This clone was counted once. This chain connects TRBV5-4 to TRBJ2-1, with 7 bases matching TRBD1. Germline trimming cut 2 bases from V and 4 bases from J; bases unmatched to any gene: 6. Germline V lookup: CDR1 SGHNT, CDR2 YYREEE (reference sequence). The CDR3 spans 15 residues. The CDR3 sequence: CASSFGQEPYNEQFF. Here the CDR3 DNA reads TGTGCCAGCAGCTTCGGACAGGAACCGTACAATGAGCAGTTCTTC.

As concerns this clone: Other nucleotide sequences from this sample produce the same CDR3. The chain employs TRBV7-9 and TRBJ1-1; 9 bases are a match to TRBD1. The CDR3 extends over 15 amino acids. From germline, CDR1 is SEHNR and CDR2 FQNEAQ (reference sequence). V shed 3 bases, J shed 1 base, and the junction held 3 bases outside the gene matches. CDR3 sequence (DNA): TGTGCCAGCAGCTTCCTGACAGGGGGGAACACTGAAGCTTTCTTT. This gives the protein CASSFLTGGNTEAFF.

The chain recombines TRBV5-4 with TRBJ2-7, with 7 bases lining up with TRBD1. With V trimmed by 2 bases and J by 2 bases, 7 bases remained unmatched. Germline CDR1 SGHNT, CDR2 YYREEE (reference sequence). The CDR3 runs 15 residues. CDR3 residues: CASSLLTGQTYEQYF. The CDR3 coding sequence is TGTGCCAGCAGCTTACTCACGGGACAGACCTACGAGCAGTACTTC.

CDR3 in DNA: TGTGCCAGCAGCCTCGGGAGCGTCGGGCACTACAATGAGCAGTTCTTC. Its translation is CASSLGSVGHYNEQFF. The chain combines TRBV7-9 with TRBJ2-1, with D possibly matching TRBD2 (6 bases). Looked up from germline, CDR1 is SEHNR and CDR2 is FQNEAQ (reference sequence). The CDR3 is made up of 16 amino acids. V lost 5 bases, J lost 3 bases, and 17 bases lay in between.

The chain combines TRBV10-1 with TRBJ2-3, with no clear D. Trimming stripped 8 bases from V and 2 bases from J, with 14 bases between. Germline loops: CDR1 WNHNN, CDR2 SYGVQD (reference sequence). CDR3 length equals 14 residues. The CDR3 here is CASAIAPDTDTQYF. CDR3 in DNA: TGCGCCAGCGCCATAGCACCCGACACAGATACGCAGTATTTT.

The chain combines TRBV10-3 with TRBJ2-7; D possibly corresponds to TRBD1 (5 bases). Trimming cost V 6 bases and J 3 bases, with 12 bases left between them. Germline V gene lookup returns CDR1 ENHRY and CDR2 SYGVKD. The CDR3 contains 13 residues. Written as DNA, the CDR3 is TGTGCCATCAGCGGAACAGGCGACTACGAGCAGTACTTC. The encoded protein is CAISGTGDYEQYF.

The chain couples TRBV9 to TRBJ2-7; 9 bases map to TRBD1. Trimming took 3 bases from V and 0 from J; bases not matched to a gene: 7. This CDR3 has 16 amino acids. CDR1 and CDR2 from the germline V gene are SGDLS and YYNGEE. CDR3 loop: CASSAVDRGSSYEQYF. As DNA, the CDR3 is TGTGCCAGCAGCGCAGTGGACAGGGGAAGCTCCTACGAGCAGTACTTC.

The CDR3 is CASKGGYEQYF. The CDR3 nucleotides are TGTGCCAGCAAAGGGGGTTACGAGCAGTACTTC. J is TRBJ2-7 and V is TRBV27, with TRBD1 as a possible D gene (6 bases). This CDR3 is 11 amino acids long. The V and J ends lost 7 bases and 4 bases respectively, with 8 bases between them. Germline lookup yields CDR1 MNHEY and CDR2 SMNVEV (reference sequence).

A single count supports this clone. This sequence joins TRBV5-8 and TRBJ1-2; 9 bases are a match to TRBD1. Germline V gene sequence: CDR1 SGHTS, CDR2 YDEGEE. V was clipped by 4 bases and J by 7 bases; unmatched bases: 11. The CDR3 totals 15 residues. The CDR3 coding sequence is TGTGCCAGCAGCCCAGTACGGACAGGGGCCGGTGGCTACACCTTC. Translating it yields CASSPVRTGAGGYTF.

The table lists this clone with a count of one. This chain links TRBV6-1 with TRBJ1-1, with 7 bases aligning to TRBD1. The CDR3 has 13 amino acids. Trimming cost V 6 bases and J 7 bases; bases outside gene matches: 8. Germline CDR1 reads MNHNS; CDR2 reads SASEGT. The CDR3 DNA sequence: TGTGCCAGCAGCAGGGACAGAGGCCTTGAAGCTTTCTTT. It specifies CASSRDRGLEAFF.

The gene calls are TRBV6-1 and TRBJ2-7, with D possibly matching TRBD1 (6 bases). The germline V gene has CDR1 MNHNS and CDR2 SASEGT. This CDR3 comprises 14 residues. V lost 5 bases and J 0 bases, leaving 11 bases between the germline ends. CDR3 in DNA: TGTGCCAGCAGTCTACAGGGTGGCTCCTACGAGCAGTACTTC. Protein product: CASSLQGGSYEQYF.

V gene TRBV29-1 combines with J gene TRBJ2-1, with a tentative D call TRBD2 (5 bases). The CDR3 length is 13 residues. V lost 3 bases to trimming and J lost 7 bases, with 13 bases between them. The germline gives CDR1 SQVTM, CDR2 ANQGSEA. CDR3 sequence: CSVDWGTGNEQFF. The DNA of the CDR3 is TGCAGCGTTGATTGGGGTACGGGGAATGAGCAGTTCTTC.

This chain joins TRBV28 and TRBJ2-3; D is uncertain. The CDR3 totals 12 residues. Germline CDR1 is MDHEN and CDR2 is SYDVKM. V was shortened by 6 bases and J by 5 bases, with 9 bases between the two germline ends. CDR3 sequence (DNA): TGTGCCAGCAGCACCCTAGGAGATACGCAGTATTTT. It yields the protein CASSTLGDTQYF.

The CDR3 region is CASSAGGAGLISYEQYF. The CDR3 region has the DNA TGTGCCAGCAGCGCCGGAGGGGCGGGACTTATCTCCTACGAGCAGTACTTC. The chain combines TRBV7-8 with TRBJ2-7, with D tentatively TRBD2 (6 bases). The CDR3 extends over 17 amino acids. V shed 5 bases and J shed 0 bases, with 20 bases lying between them. CDR1 is SGHVS, CDR2 FQNEAQ, per germline.

This rearrangement joins TRBV10-3 to TRBJ1-5, with D possibly being TRBD1 (5 bases). V lost 3 bases, J lost 6 bases, and 12 bases lay in between. The germline CDR1 and CDR2 sequences are ENHRY and SYGVKD. The CDR3 extends over 14 amino acids. CDR3 region: CAISDTGGVQPQHF. The CDR3 DNA is TGTGCCATCAGTGACACCGGGGGTGTTCAGCCCCAGCATTTT.

This clone showed up just once. The chain joins TRBV5-1 to TRBJ2-7; possible D gene TRBD2, 6 bases. CDR1 and CDR2 (germline): SGHRS, YFSETQ. Trimming stripped 4 bases from V and 3 bases from J, with 17 bases between. This CDR3 has 15 residues. The chain's CDR3 is CASSTTWGVGYEQYF. DNA for the CDR3: TGCGCCAGCAGCACCACCTGGGGGGTCGGCTACGAGCAGTACTTC. Supplemented by reference TRBV5-1 and TRBJ2-7, the full variable domain reads KAGVTQTPRYLIKTRGQQVTLSCSPISGHRSVSWYQQTPGQGLQFLFEYFSETQRNKGNFPGRFSGRQFSNSRSEMNVSTLELGDSALYLCASSTTWGVGYEQYFGPGTRLTVT.

The J gene is TRBJ1-1, the V gene TRBV5-1, with 7 positions matching TRBD1. After removal of 0 bases from V and 4 bases from J, the junction contained 6 bases not matched to a gene. CDR3 length: 15 amino acids. Germline assignment: CDR1 SGHRS and CDR2 YFSETQ. The CDR3 here is CASSLETGFSTEAFF. Here the CDR3 DNA reads TGCGCCAGCAGCTTGGAGACAGGGTTTAGCACTGAAGCTTTCTTT.

The chain carries TRBV27 and TRBJ1-2, with D possibly matching TRBD1 (5 bases). With 5 bases removed from V and 2 bases from J, the gap between germline ends came to 15 bases. CDR3 length: 15 amino acids. The germline gives CDR1 MNHEY, CDR2 SMNVEV (reference sequence). CDR3 nucleotides: TGTGCCAGCAGTCAGCAGGGCTTTTTGAACTATGGCTACACCTTC. It translates to CASSQQGFLNYGYTF.

The table lists this clone with a count of one. The rearrangement joins TRBV6-5 to TRBJ2-5; D is undetermined. The germline CDR1 and CDR2 sequences are MNHEY and SVGAGI. Trimming shortened V by 6 bases and J by 9 bases, and 14 bases separated the two germline ends. This CDR3 region has 12 residues. The CDR3 bases are TGTGCCAGCAGCAGCACTGCGCGGTCCCAGTACTTC. The encoded protein is CASSSTARSQYF.

This clone was found a few times. Its ends do not fully match the called genes, so a read error is possible. The rearrangement links TRBV11-2 to TRBJ1-1, with 9 bases identical to TRBD1. The V gene's germline CDR1 is SGHAT and CDR2 FQNNGV. CDR3 size: 15 residues. Here the CDR3 reads CASSSAGTGNPEAFF. Here the CDR3 DNA reads TGTGCCAGCAGCTCGGCCGGGACAGGGAACCCTGAAGCTTTCTTT. Full variable domain (missing parts from reference TRBV11-2 and TRBJ1-1): EAGVAQSPRYKIIEKRQSVAFWCNPISGHATLYWYQQILGQGPKLLIQFQNNGVVDDSQLPKDRFSAERLKGVDSTLKIQPAKLEDSAVYLCASSSAGTGNPEAFFGQGTRLTVV.

This chain links TRBV13 with TRBJ2-7; D gene ambiguous. V was clipped by 5 bases and J by 5 bases, with 10 bases between them. Looked up from germline, CDR1 is PRHDT and CDR2 is FYEKMQ (reference sequence). This CDR3 comprises 12 residues. CDR3 sequence (DNA): TGTGCCAGCAGCCTGGAGTGGGACGAGCAGTACTTC. The encoded protein is CASSLEWDEQYF.

The chain employs TRBV27 and TRBJ1-2; D not certain. The CDR3 spans 13 residues. Per germline, CDR1 MNHEY and CDR2 SMNVEV (reference sequence). Trimming shortened V by 4 bases and J by 3 bases, and 9 bases separated the two germline ends. The chain's CDR3 is CASSSSQDYGYTF. In DNA form, the CDR3 reads TGTGCCAGCAGTTCGTCCCAGGACTATGGCTACACCTTC.

The V gene is TRBV5-1, the J gene TRBJ2-3, with TRBD1 as a possible D gene (6 bases). V was shortened by 4 bases and J by 1 base, with 13 bases between the two germline ends. Germline V CDR1 and CDR2: SGHRS, YFSETQ. The CDR3 has 15 residues. The chain's CDR3 is CASSAFQGRTDTQYF. In DNA form, the CDR3 reads TGCGCCAGCAGCGCGTTTCAGGGGCGCACAGATACGCAGTATTTT.